This record concerns one T cell receptor (beta chain) sequence. The antigen remains unidentified. The same CDR3 arises from other DNA sequences in this sample as well. CDR3 length equals 15 residues. Trimming removed 2 bases at V and 8 bases at J, with 17 bases between. CDR1 SGDLS and CDR2 YYNGEE come from the germline V gene. This entry belongs to a study of T cell responses to AZD1222 COVID-19 vaccine. Notes on the study in general: Two AZD1222 administrations were followed by greater Spike-specific TCR breadth and depth.

TCRdb keeps only in-frame clones here, not all; method: immunoSEQ multiplex PCR. The repertoire holds 100,000 to 140,000 clones, with approximately 86% as singletons. The receptor comes from an adult in good health. The sequenced sample was peripheral blood, obtained on day 0 of AZD1222 vaccination. The chain couples TRBV9 to TRBJ2-1; D perhaps matches TRBD2 (6 bases). The CDR3 here is CASSVSGGISHEQFF. DNA for the CDR3: TGTGCCAGCAGCGTTTCTGGCGGGATATCACATGAGCAGTTCTTC. The full variable domain, with the rest looked up from reference TRBV9 and TRBJ2-1, is DSGVTQTPKHLITATGQRVTLRCSPRSGDLSVYWYQQSLDQGLQFLIQYYNGEERAKGNILERFSAQQFPDLHSELNLSSLELGDSALYFCASSVSGGISHEQFFGPGTRLTVL.